A single sample is the source of the 21 T cell receptor beta chains below, sequenced in a study of regulatory T cells in long-lasting Graves disease. Stated time point: persistent/refractory GD, antithyroid drugs over 5 years with positive TRAb. Following extraction of RNA from PBMCs, that RNA was used to make the TCR library. iRepertoire HTBI primers and Arm-PCR of CDR3 regions built TCR beta libraries. TCRdb reprocessed the multiplex PCR reads via MiXCR and lists one record per CDR3 protein. This sample yields roughly 500,000 distinct CDR3 sequences, of which approximately 21% are seen a single time; about 6.6% belongs to the top ten. The starting material was peripheral blood mononuclear cells (PBMCs), obtained when the disease was refractory, from a patient treated with antithyroid drugs. The receptors come from a female donor with Graves disease.

The genes are TRBV6-9 and TRBJ1-5, with D possibly matching TRBD1 (5 bases). The germline V gene encodes CDR1 MNHGY and CDR2 SVAAGI. The CDR3 sequence is 13 residues long. Trimming stripped 4 bases from V and 6 bases from J, with 10 bases between. Here the CDR3 DNA reads TGTGCCAGCAGTTCAGGGATGAGTCAGCCCCAGCATTTT. Translation gives CASSSGMSQPQHF.

The chain uses TRBV3-1 and TRBJ1-2, with D unclear. The CDR3 loop spans 15 amino acids. CDR1 and CDR2 from the germline V gene are LGHDT and YNNKEL (reference sequence). V dropped 0 bases and J dropped 0 bases, with 8 bases sitting between them. CDR3 DNA: TGTGCCAGCAGCCAAGACCCCTACTCTAACTATGGCTACACCTTC. Its protein product is CASSQDPYSNYGYTF.

This clonotype was observed at least ten times. The chain has TRBV6-1 and TRBJ2-5; D is unclear. Germline V gene data show CDR1 as MNHNS and CDR2 as SASEGT. V was cut by 2 bases and J by 5 bases, with 9 bases left in between. CDR3 size: 13 residues. The CDR3 DNA follows: TGTGCCAGCAGTGAATCATTGTGGGAGACCCAGTACTTC. Its protein product is CASSESLWETQYF.

This clonotype was recorded at least ten times. The CDR3 spells CASSLMVPVLNTEAFF. Here the CDR3 DNA reads TGTGCCAGCAGTTTAATGGTCCCAGTTCTGAACACTGAAGCTTTCTTT. The chain employs TRBV27 and TRBJ1-1, with D unclear. The CDR3 consists of 16 residues. The germline CDR1 and CDR2 sequences are MNHEY and SMNVEV (reference sequence). V was pared by 2 bases and J by 0 bases, with 13 bases between.

This clonotype was seen repeatedly, ten times or more. The rearrangement uses TRBV7-2 and TRBJ1-2; tentatively, D is TRBD1 (6 bases). CDR1 and CDR2 from the germline V gene are SGHTA and FQGNSA. The length of the CDR3 is 16 residues. The ends were cut back, 1 base at V and 0 bases at J, with 12 bases in the middle. The CDR3 DNA is TGTGCCAGCAGCTTAGTTGGGGGACACTCTAACTATGGCTACACCTTC. This encodes CASSLVGGHSNYGYTF.

V usage is TRBV19 and J usage is TRBJ2-3; the D gene is possibly TRBD2 (6 bases). The CDR3 is made up of 13 amino acids. Germline V gene lookup returns CDR1 LNHDA and CDR2 SQIVND (reference sequence). V was trimmed by 1 base and J by 9 bases, leaving 11 bases between them. CDR3 protein: CASSIAGLPTQYF. CDR3 coding DNA: TGTGCCAGTAGTATAGCGGGACTTCCGACGCAGTATTTT.

Of note for this clonotype: A far larger clone is off by one base, so a read error is likely. The CDR3 loop is CASRQGADSPLHF. In DNA, the CDR3 is TGTGCCAGCAGACAGGGGGCTGATTCACCCCTCCACTTT. The chain is built from TRBV2 and TRBJ1-6, with TRBD1 matching over 9 bases. Germline CDR1 is SNHLY and CDR2 is FYNNEI. The V and J ends lost 6 bases and 8 bases, in that order; junction bases with no gene match: 2. This CDR3 contains 13 residues.

The chain is built from TRBV7-6 and TRBJ2-7, with 7 bases matching TRBD2. The V segment lost 1 base and the J segment 5 bases; nucleotides outside the gene matches: 8. The V gene's germline CDR1 is SGHVS and CDR2 FNYEAQ. The CDR3 runs to 15 residues. The chain's CDR3 is CASSLGLAKIDEQYF. The CDR3 nucleotides are TGTGCCAGCAGCTTAGGACTAGCCAAAATAGACGAGCAGTACTTC. The complete variable domain, with remaining parts taken from reference TRBV7-6 and TRBJ2-7, reads GAGVSQSPRYKVTKRGQDVALRCDPISGHVSLYWYRQALGQGPEFLTYFNYEAQQDKSGLPNDRFSAERPEGSISTLTIQRTEQRDSAMYRCASSLGLAKIDEQYFGPGTRLTVT.

This clonotype occurred many times. The V gene is TRBV27, the J gene TRBJ2-5; D is possibly TRBD2 (6 bases). This CDR3 is built from 15 residues. V lost 2 bases and J 1 base, leaving 11 bases between the germline ends. Germline V CDR1 and CDR2: MNHEY, SMNVEV (reference sequence). CDR3 in DNA: TGTGCCAGCAGTTTAGGTGCGGGGCTCCAAGAGACCCAGTACTTC. This codes for CASSLGAGLQETQYF.

This clonotype was seen many times. This chain uses TRBV20-1 with TRBJ2-5, with a weak D call TRBD1 (5 bases). Trimming shortened V by 0 bases and J by 2 bases, and 19 bases separated the two germline ends. This CDR3 has 17 amino acids. Germline-derived CDR1 and CDR2 are DFQATT and SNEGSKA (reference sequence). The chain's CDR3 is CSARDLLLRTNQETQYF. CDR3 nucleotides: TGCAGTGCTAGAGATTTGCTACTCAGGACAAATCAAGAGACCCAGTACTTC.

The chain couples TRBV7-6 to TRBJ2-3, with TRBD1 matching over 7 bases. Trimming at V came to 3 bases and at J to 4 bases, leaving 4 bases not matched to a gene. Germline values: CDR1 SGHVS, CDR2 FNYEAQ. This CDR3 contains 14 residues. The CDR3 coding sequence is TGTGCCAGCAGCTTGCTAACAGGGGCAGATACGCAGTATTTT. Its translation: CASSLLTGADTQYF. Variable domain in full (rest from reference TRBV7-6 and TRBJ2-3): GAGVSQSPRYKVTKRGQDVALRCDPISGHVSLYWYRQALGQGPEFLTYFNYEAQQDKSGLPNDRFSAERPEGSISTLTIQRTEQRDSAMYRCASSLLTGADTQYFGPGTRLTVL.

This clonotype was counted ten times or more. V gene TRBV12-3 or TRBV12-4 combines with J gene TRBJ1-6; 7 bases agree with TRBD1. V was pared by 5 bases and J by 8 bases, with 6 bases of the junction left unmatched. The CDR3 consists of 14 residues. The CDR3 nucleotides are TGTGCCAGCAGTCCGGGACAGAGGGATTCACCCCTCCACTTT. As protein: CASSPGQRDSPLHF.

This clonotype was detected many times. This chain links TRBV3-1 with TRBJ1-2; D is ambiguous. From germline, CDR1 is LGHDT and CDR2 YNNKEL (reference sequence). Trimming removed 6 bases at V and 7 bases at J, with 12 bases between. The CDR3 consists of 12 residues. The CDR3 loop is CASSLFPSGYTF. CDR3 nucleotide sequence: TGTGCCAGCAGTTTATTTCCGAGTGGCTACACCTTC.

This clonotype was counted many times. V is TRBV7-9 and J is TRBJ2-6, with a tentative D call TRBD1 (7 bases). The germline gives CDR1 SEHNR, CDR2 FQNEAQ (reference sequence). V lost 4 bases, J lost 4 bases, and 23 bases lay in between. The CDR3 sequence is 19 residues long. The CDR3 nucleotides are TGTGCCAGCAGCTCACCAGGGGGGACAGTGATTCAAGGGGCCAACGTCCTGACTTTC. This translates into CASSSPGGTVIQGANVLTF.

V usage is TRBV7-9 and J usage is TRBJ2-7, with D possibly being TRBD1 (6 bases). CDR3 length equals 14 residues. V lost 5 bases and J lost 6, with 17 bases in between. Germline V gene data show CDR1 as SEHNR and CDR2 as FQNEAQ (reference sequence). Here the CDR3 DNA reads TGTGCCAGCAGCCAAGTCATGGGGGCGGGCGAGCAGTACTTC. As protein: CASSQVMGAGEQYF.

The rearrangement uses TRBV18 and TRBJ2-5; the D is unclear. V lost 1 base and J lost 4, with 7 bases in between. This CDR3 region has 13 residues. Per the germline V gene, CDR1 is KGHSH and CDR2 is LQKENI. In DNA form, the CDR3 reads TGTGCCAGCTCACCACTCCCGGGAGAGACCCAGTACTTC. This gives the protein CASSPLPGETQYF.

In the case of this clonotype: Just one base apart from a much larger clone, this may be a read error. In this CDR3 the conserved last residue, phenylalanine or tryptophan, is missing, so a read error is likely. The chain has TRBV28 and TRBJ1-2; 8 bases fit TRBD1. Germline V gene data show CDR1 as MDHEN and CDR2 as SYDVKM. There are 14 residues in the CDR3. V gave up 2 bases and J gave up 5 bases; unmatched junction bases: 4. CDR3 DNA: TGTGCCAGCAGTTTACAGGGGGCCGGTTATGGCTACACCTGC. This translates into CASSLQGAGYGYTC.

There are many counts of this clonotype. The chain is built from TRBV7-8 and TRBJ1-6; no clear D gene. CDR1 SGHVS and CDR2 FQNEAQ come from the germline V gene. The V end lost 1 base, the J end lost 7 bases, and 14 bases lay between the germline ends. CDR3 length equals 16 residues. The CDR3 coding sequence is TGTGCCAGCAGCTTAGACGCGGGAGGCGGCAATTCACCCCTCCACTTT. This translates into CASSLDAGGGNSPLHF.

The table lists this clonotype with many counts. This chain joins TRBV7-8 and TRBJ2-7; maybe TRBD2 (5 bases). CDR3 length: 14 residues. Between the trimmed V and J ends, which lost 1 base and 3 bases, there was a span of 10 bases. Germline CDR1 is SGHVS and CDR2 is FQNEAQ. The CDR3 DNA is TGTGCCAGCAGCTTAGGCCTAGGACTCTACGAGCAGTACTTC. It specifies CASSLGLGLYEQYF. Combining the CDR3 with reference TRBV7-8 and TRBJ2-7 gives the whole variable domain GAGVSQSPRYKVAKRGQDVALRCDPISGHVSLFWYQQALGQGPEFLTYFQNEAQLDKSGLPSDRFFAERPEGSVSTLKIQRTQQEDSAVYLCASSLGLGLYEQYFGPGTRLTVT.

A remark on this clonotype: A read error may explain this, as a much larger clone is one base away. This chain links TRBV6-1 with TRBJ1-1, with 9 bases lining up with TRBD1. Germline CDR1 reads MNHNS; CDR2 reads SASEGT. CDR3 length equals 13 residues. CDR3 in amino acids: CASNGQGQTEALF. CDR3 nucleotides: TGTGCCAGCAATGGACAGGGGCAAACTGAAGCTCTCTTT.

This clonotype was observed at least ten times. The chain recombines TRBV19 with TRBJ1-2; unclear D gene. Trimming took off 5 bases at V and 6 bases at J, with 19 bases between the two ends. Germline CDR1 and CDR2: LNHDA and SQIVND (reference sequence). There are 15 residues in the CDR3. In DNA, the CDR3 is TGTGCCAGTAGTCCTCTACTCGATTCCTTCCATGGCTACACCTTC. Its protein product is CASSPLLDSFHGYTF.